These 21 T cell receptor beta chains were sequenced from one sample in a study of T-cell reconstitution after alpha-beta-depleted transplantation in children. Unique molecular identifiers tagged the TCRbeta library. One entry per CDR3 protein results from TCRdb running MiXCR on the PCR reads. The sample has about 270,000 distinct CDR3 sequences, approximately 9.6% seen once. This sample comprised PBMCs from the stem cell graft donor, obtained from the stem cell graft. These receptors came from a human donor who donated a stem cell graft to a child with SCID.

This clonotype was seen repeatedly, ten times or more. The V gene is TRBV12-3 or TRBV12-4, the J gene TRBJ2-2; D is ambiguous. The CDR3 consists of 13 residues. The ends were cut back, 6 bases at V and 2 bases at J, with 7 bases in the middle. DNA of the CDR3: TGTGCCAGCAGGACACTTAACACCGGGGAGCTGTTTTTT. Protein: CASRTLNTGELFF.

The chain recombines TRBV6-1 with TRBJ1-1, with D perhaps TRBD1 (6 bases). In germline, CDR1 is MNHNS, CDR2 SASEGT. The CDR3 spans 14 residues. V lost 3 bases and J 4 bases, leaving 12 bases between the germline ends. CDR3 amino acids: CASSEQGQITEAFF. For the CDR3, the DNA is TGTGCCAGCAGTGAGCAGGGGCAGATCACTGAAGCTTTCTTT.

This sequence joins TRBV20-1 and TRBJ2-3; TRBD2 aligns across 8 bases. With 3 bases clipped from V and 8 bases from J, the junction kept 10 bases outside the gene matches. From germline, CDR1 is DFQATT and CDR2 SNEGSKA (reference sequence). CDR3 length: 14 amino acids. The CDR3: CSASPRGGTGTQYF. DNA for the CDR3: TGCAGTGCTAGTCCCCGGGGGGGAACCGGTACGCAGTATTTT.

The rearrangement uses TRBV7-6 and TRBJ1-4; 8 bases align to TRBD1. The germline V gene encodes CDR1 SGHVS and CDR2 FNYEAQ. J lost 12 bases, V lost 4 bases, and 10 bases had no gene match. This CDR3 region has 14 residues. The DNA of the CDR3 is TGTGCCAGCAGCTCGGGATGGACAGGGTTCGAACTGTTTTTT. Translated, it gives CASSSGWTGFELFF.

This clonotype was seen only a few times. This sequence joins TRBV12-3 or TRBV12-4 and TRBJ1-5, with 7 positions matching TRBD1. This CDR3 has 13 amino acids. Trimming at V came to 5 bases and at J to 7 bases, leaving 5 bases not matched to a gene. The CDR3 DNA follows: TGTGCCAGCAGTCAAGAGGGGGCCCAGCCCCAGCATTTT. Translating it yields CASSQEGAQPQHF.

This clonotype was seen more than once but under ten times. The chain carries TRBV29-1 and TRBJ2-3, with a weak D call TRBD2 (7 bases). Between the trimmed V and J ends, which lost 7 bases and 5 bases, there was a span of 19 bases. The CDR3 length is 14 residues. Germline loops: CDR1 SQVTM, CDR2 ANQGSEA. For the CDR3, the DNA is TGCAGCGCCCTAGGGGGGGGCCGTGGAGATACGCAGTATTTT. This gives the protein CSALGGGRGDTQYF.

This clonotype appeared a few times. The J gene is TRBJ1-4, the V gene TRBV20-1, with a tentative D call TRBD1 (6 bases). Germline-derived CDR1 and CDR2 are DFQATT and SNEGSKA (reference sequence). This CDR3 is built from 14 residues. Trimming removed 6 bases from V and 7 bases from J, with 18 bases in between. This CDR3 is CSAASTGNGEKLFF. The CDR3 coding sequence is TGCAGTGCCGCTAGTACAGGGAACGGTGAAAAACTGTTTTTT.

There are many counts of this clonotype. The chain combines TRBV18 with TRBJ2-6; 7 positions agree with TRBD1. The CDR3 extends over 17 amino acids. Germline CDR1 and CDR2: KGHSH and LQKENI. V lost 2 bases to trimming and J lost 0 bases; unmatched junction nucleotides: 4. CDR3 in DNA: TGTGCCAGCTCACCAGACAGGGTTTTCTCTGGGGCCAACGTCCTGACTTTC. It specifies CASSPDRVFSGANVLTF.

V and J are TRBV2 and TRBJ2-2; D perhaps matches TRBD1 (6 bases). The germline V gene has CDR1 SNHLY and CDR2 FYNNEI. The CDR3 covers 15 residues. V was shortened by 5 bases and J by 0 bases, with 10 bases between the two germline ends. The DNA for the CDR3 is TGTGCCAGCAGTTGGGGGACAACGAACACCGGGGAGCTGTTTTTT. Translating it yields CASSWGTTNTGELFF.

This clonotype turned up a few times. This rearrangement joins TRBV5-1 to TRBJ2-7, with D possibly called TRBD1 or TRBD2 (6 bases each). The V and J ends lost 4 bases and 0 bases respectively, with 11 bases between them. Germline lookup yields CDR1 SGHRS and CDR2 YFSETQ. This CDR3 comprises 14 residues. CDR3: CASSVGGNSYEQYF. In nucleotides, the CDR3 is TGCGCCAGCAGCGTAGGGGGGAACTCCTACGAGCAGTACTTC.

For the CDR3, the DNA is TGCAGCGTTGCCGTGGGCACCGGGGAGCTGTTTTTT. It specifies CSVAVGTGELFF. The V call is TRBV29-1, the J call TRBJ2-2, with unresolved D. Trimming removed 4 bases from V and 4 bases from J, with 7 bases in between. The germline V gene has CDR1 SQVTM and CDR2 ANQGSEA. The CDR3 has 12 amino acids.

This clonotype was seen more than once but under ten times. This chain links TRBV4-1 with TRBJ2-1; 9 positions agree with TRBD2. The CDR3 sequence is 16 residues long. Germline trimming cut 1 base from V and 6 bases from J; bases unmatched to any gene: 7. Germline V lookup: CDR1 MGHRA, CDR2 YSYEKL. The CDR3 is CASSQVRGGLSNEQFF. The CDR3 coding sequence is TGCGCCAGCAGCCAAGTGCGGGGGGGCCTGAGCAATGAGCAGTTCTTC.

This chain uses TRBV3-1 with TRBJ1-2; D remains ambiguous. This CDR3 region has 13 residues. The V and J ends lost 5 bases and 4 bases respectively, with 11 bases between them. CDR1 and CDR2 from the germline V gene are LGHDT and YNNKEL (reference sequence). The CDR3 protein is CASSEGLIYGYTF. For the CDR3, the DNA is TGTGCCAGCAGCGAGGGTCTAATCTATGGCTACACCTTC.

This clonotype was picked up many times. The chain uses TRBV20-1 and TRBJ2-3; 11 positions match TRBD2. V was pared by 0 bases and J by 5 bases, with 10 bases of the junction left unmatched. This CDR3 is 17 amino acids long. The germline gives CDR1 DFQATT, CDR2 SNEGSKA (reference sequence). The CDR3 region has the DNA TGCAGTGCTAGAGATATTCCTAGCGGGGGGTGGGGAGATACGCAGTATTTT. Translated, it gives CSARDIPSGGWGDTQYF.

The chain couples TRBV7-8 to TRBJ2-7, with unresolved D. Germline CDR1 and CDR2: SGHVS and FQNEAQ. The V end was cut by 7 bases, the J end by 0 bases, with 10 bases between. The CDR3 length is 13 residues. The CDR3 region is CASNFDTSYEQYF. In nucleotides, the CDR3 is TGTGCCAGCAACTTCGACACCTCCTACGAGCAGTACTTC.

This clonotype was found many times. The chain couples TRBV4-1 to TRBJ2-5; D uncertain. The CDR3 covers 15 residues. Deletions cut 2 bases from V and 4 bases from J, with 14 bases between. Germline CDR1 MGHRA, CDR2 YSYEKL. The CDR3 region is CASSQMRVFGETQYF. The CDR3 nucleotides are TGCGCCAGCAGCCAAATGAGAGTTTTTGGAGAGACCCAGTACTTC.

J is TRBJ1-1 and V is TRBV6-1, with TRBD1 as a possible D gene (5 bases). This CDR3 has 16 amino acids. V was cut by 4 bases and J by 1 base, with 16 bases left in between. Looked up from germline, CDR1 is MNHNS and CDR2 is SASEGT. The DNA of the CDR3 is TGTGCCAGCAGTGGGTCACCGGGACTGACGAACACTGAAGCTTTCTTT. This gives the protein CASSGSPGLTNTEAFF.

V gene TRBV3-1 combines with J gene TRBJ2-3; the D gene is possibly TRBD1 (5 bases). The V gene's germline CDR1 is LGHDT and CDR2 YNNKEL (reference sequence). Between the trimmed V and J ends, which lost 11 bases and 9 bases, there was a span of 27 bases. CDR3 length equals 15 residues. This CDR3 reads CASSQLVTWTQTQYF. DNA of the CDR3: TGTGCCTCCAGCCAACTGGTGACATGGACACAGACGCAGTATTTT.

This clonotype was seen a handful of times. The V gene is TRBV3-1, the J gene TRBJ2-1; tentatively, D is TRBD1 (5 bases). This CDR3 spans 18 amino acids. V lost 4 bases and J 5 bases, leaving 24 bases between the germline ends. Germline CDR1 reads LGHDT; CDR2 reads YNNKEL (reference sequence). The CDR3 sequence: CASSPIFRSGIWDNEQFF. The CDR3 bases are TGTGCCAGCAGCCCGATTTTTCGATCAGGGATCTGGGACAATGAGCAGTTCTTC.

The DNA for the CDR3 is TGCAGTGCTACAGGGACTATGGCAGGAGACAATGAGCAGTTCTTC. It encodes CSATGTMAGDNEQFF. V gene TRBV20-1 combines with J gene TRBJ2-1; 7 bases are shared with TRBD2. V lost 4 bases, J lost 5 bases, and 11 bases stayed unmatched. Germline values: CDR1 DFQATT, CDR2 SNEGSKA (reference sequence). CDR3 length: 15 residues.

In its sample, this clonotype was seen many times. The CDR3 DNA is TGTGCCAGCAGTTTAGGACAGGAGAACACTGAAGCTTTCTTT. It translates to CASSLGQENTEAFF. The chain couples TRBV27 to TRBJ1-1; 7 bases match TRBD1. Germline trimming cut 2 bases from V and 1 base from J; bases unmatched to any gene: 1. Germline V gene sequence: CDR1 MNHEY, CDR2 SMNVEV (reference sequence). The CDR3 has 14 residues.